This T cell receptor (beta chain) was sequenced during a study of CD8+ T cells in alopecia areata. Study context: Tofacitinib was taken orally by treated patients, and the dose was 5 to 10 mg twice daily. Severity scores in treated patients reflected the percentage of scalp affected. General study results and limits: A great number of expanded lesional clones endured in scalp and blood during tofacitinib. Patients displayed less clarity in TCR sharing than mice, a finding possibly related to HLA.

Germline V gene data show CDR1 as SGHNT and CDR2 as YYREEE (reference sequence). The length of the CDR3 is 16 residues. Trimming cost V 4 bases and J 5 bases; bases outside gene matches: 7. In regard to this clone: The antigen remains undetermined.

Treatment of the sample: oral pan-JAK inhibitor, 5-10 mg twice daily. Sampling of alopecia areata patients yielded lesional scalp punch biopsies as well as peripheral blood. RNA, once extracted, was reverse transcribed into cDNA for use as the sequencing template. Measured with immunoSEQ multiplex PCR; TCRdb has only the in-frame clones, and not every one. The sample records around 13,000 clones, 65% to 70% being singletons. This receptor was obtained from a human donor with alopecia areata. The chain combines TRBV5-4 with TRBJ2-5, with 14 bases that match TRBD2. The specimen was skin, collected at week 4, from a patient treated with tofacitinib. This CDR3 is CASSQMTSGGEETQYF. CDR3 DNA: TGTGCCAGCAGCCAAATGACTAGCGGGGGGGAGGAGACCCAGTACTTC.